The 3 T cell receptor beta chains below come from one sample, sequenced in a study of T cells in Graves' hyperthyroidism and ophthalmopathy. The source material, RNA transcripts, was used to amplify TCR beta CDR3 regions. Using the HTBI primer set, a first-round RT-PCR was run on the TCR CDR3. MiXCR, run by TCRdb on the multiplex PCR reads, gives a single entry per CDR3 protein. The data show roughly 700,000 distinct CDR3 sequences, with roughly 32% seen just once and around 30% held by the top ten. Sequences were obtained from blood. The receptors were sampled from a woman aged 40 to 50 with Graves' hyperthyroidism.

This clonotype occurred once. This rearrangement joins TRBV24-1 to TRBJ2-7, with D possibly matching TRBD1 (6 bases). This CDR3 is built from 14 residues. Between the trimmed V and J ends, which lost 4 bases and 2 bases, there was a span of 11 bases. The germline V gene encodes CDR1 KGHDR and CDR2 SFDVKD. CDR3 sequence: CATSDLRGPYEQYF. The CDR3 nucleotides read TGTGCCACCAGTGACCTCAGGGGCCCCTACGAGCAGTACTTC.

On this clonotype itself: Likely a read error: the CDR3 ends without its conserved phenylalanine or tryptophan. V gene TRBV12-3 or TRBV12-4 combines with J gene TRBJ1-1; D gene uncertain. V was trimmed by 6 bases and J by 0 bases, leaving 17 bases between them. The CDR3 spans 16 residues. Here the CDR3 reads CASSHPPRRMNTEAFL. Here the CDR3 DNA reads TGTGCCAGCAGCCATCCTCCCCGGCGCATGAACACTGAAGCTTTCCTT.

The V gene is TRBV7-2, the J gene TRBJ2-7; tentatively, D is TRBD1 (6 bases). Trimming removed 7 bases at V and 0 bases at J, with 13 bases between. Germline-derived CDR1 and CDR2 are SGHTA and FQGNSA. The CDR3 runs 14 residues. CDR3 DNA: TGTGCCAGCATTCCCAAGGGGGACTCCTACGAGCAGTACTTC. Translating gives CASIPKGDSYEQYF. Full variable domain (missing parts from reference TRBV7-2 and TRBJ2-7): GAGVSQSPSNKVTEKGKDVELRCDPISGHTALYWYRQSLGQGLEFLIYFQGNSAPDKSGLPSDRFSAERTGGSVSTLTIQRTQQEDSAVYLCASIPKGDSYEQYFGPGTRLTVT.